The clone carrying this TCR beta chain came up a few times. The age range of participants was about 18 to 100 years, with residence in fewer than 25 US areas. Per the study methods: Estimation of nucleated cell counts was performed using reference gene primer amplification. Only in-frame clones appear in the TCRdb table, and some are missing; sequencing was by immunoSEQ multiplex PCR. Clone size and the V and J calls come from that table; the DNA yielded D and trimming. The top ten hold around 3.5% of the sample, which has about 190,000 clones, approximately 84% seen once. The V gene's germline CDR1 is SGHRS and CDR2 YFSETQ. V lost 4 bases, J lost 2 bases, and 13 bases lay in between. This CDR3 comprises 15 residues. The record originates from a study of blood T cell repertoires in COVID-19.

V usage is TRBV5-1 and J usage is TRBJ1-5; perhaps TRBD1 as D (5 bases). The TCR sequence derives from a woman aged 25 to 39 who had recovered from COVID-19. The sequenced material came from PBMCs or T cells enriched from blood (not recorded which). The CDR3: CASSRDGGGNQPQHF. CDR3 coding DNA: TGCGCCAGCAGCCGGGACGGGGGGGGCAATCAGCCCCAGCATTTT.